The T cell receptor (beta chain) under discussion was sequenced for a study of cytomegalovirus exposure and HLA in healthy donors. Study-wide results and caveats: Reported results showed that the classifier diagnosed cytomegalovirus status with high specificity and sensitivity.

Healthy bone marrow donors supplied every sample. Germline CDR1 SEHNR, CDR2 FQNEAQ (reference sequence). CDR3 length: 18 amino acids. This clone was detected only once. Its antigen is as yet unknown. The junction does not match germline at one end; this may be a read error. Primers included in the PCR were 60 Vbeta and 13 Jbeta primers. The repertoire was sequenced with immunoSEQ multiplex PCR; TCRdb's copy has only in-frame clones and lacks some. The table includes 100,000 to 150,000 clones, around 80% detected once. The sequence was obtained from a woman aged 50 to 60 in good health and CMV-seronegative. The source material was PBMCs. V gene TRBV7-9 combines with J gene TRBJ1-5, with D unresolved. CDR3 sequence reads: CSSSPQRMRDPLSQPQHF. For the CDR3, the DNA is TGTTCCAGCAGCCCGCAGCGGATGAGGGATCCCCTCAGTCAGCCCCAGCATTTT.